A selection of T cell receptor beta chains follows, all from one sample in a study of blood T cell repertoires in COVID-19. This table comes from immunoSEQ multiplex PCR, and its TCRdb copy is limited to in-frame clones, with some not included. The data contain some 200,000 clones, over 75% of them seen just once; the ten biggest clones take up roughly 0.82%. The sequenced material came from PBMCs or T cells enriched from blood (not recorded which). The receptors here all came from a woman aged 18-29 years who had recovered from COVID-19. The CDR3 runs from the conserved cysteine through the conserved F or W. The D gene is left open where the match is weak. Size tells how often a clone was seen (once, few, many) or the class of an expanded clone, and some rows leave it out.

j_gene: TRBJ2-2
d_gene: TRBD2
v_gene: TRBV2
abundance: once
CDR3aa: CASTSSGGAITGELFF
CDR3nt: TGTGCCAGCACCTCCTCGGGGGGAGCCATCACCGGGGAGCTGTTTTTT

j_gene: TRBJ2-1
d_gene: TRBD2
v_gene: TRBV18
abundance: -
CDR3aa: CASSPGLAGDEQFF
CDR3nt: TGTGCCAGCTCACCGGGACTAGCGGGAGATGAGCAGTTCTTC

j_gene: TRBJ2-5
d_gene: TRBD1
v_gene: TRBV24-1
abundance: -
CDR3aa: CATSDPTGGLGETQYF
CDR3nt: TGTGCCACCAGTGACCCGACAGGGGGCCTTGGAGAGACCCAGTACTTC

j_gene: TRBJ2-1
d_gene: TRBD2
v_gene: TRBV7-6
abundance: -
CDR3aa: CASSLDIPSGLTGNEQFF
CDR3nt: TGTGCCAGCAGCTTAGATATACCTAGCGGGCTTACCGGGAATGAGCAGTTCTTC

j_gene: TRBJ1-3
d_gene: -
v_gene: TRBV11-2
abundance: -
CDR3aa: CASSSGFLSGNTIYF
CDR3nt: TGTGCCAGCAGCTCAGGGTTTCTCTCTGGAAACACCATATATTTT

j_gene: TRBJ1-5
d_gene: -
v_gene: TRBV28
abundance: -
CDR3aa: CASTEKRMQVGNQPQHF
CDR3nt: TGTGCCAGCACCGAGAAAAGGATGCAGGTTGGCAATCAGCCCCAGCATTTT

j_gene: TRBJ2-1
d_gene: TRBD2
v_gene: TRBV11-2
abundance: -
CDR3aa: CASSFGGRTDEQFF
CDR3nt: TGTGCCAGCAGCTTCGGCGGGAGAACAGATGAGCAGTTCTTC

j_gene: TRBJ1-2
d_gene: TRBD1
v_gene: TRBV19
abundance: few
CDR3aa: CASSMLGTGGYTF
CDR3nt: TGTGCCAGTAGTATGTTAGGGACAGGAGGCTACACCTTC

j_gene: TRBJ2-5
d_gene: -
v_gene: TRBV5-8
abundance: -
CDR3aa: CASSSVFRRAPEQETQYF
CDR3nt: TGTGCCAGCAGCTCAGTATTTAGGAGGGCCCCGGAACAGGAGACCCAGTACTTC

j_gene: TRBJ2-3
d_gene: -
v_gene: TRBV28
abundance: -
CDR3aa: CASSPLTGYTDTQYF
CDR3nt: TGTGCCAGCAGCCCTTTAACCGGTTACACAGATACGCAGTATTTT

j_gene: TRBJ2-3
d_gene: -
v_gene: TRBV16
abundance: -
CDR3aa: CASSQSGILTGISGKAKGLDTQYF
CDR3nt: TGTGCCAGCAGCCAATCGGGCATCCTGACAGGCATTTCGGGAAAGGCCAAGGGCCTAGATACGCAGTATTTT

j_gene: TRBJ2-3
d_gene: -
v_gene: TRBV7-9
abundance: once
CDR3aa: CASSLSRSIHTDTQYF
CDR3nt: TGTGCCAGCAGCTTATCTAGGTCCATCCACACAGATACGCAGTATTTT

j_gene: TRBJ2-7
d_gene: TRBD2
v_gene: TRBV5-4
abundance: -
CDR3aa: CASTRTSGKSYEQYF
CDR3nt: TGTGCCAGCACCCGGACTAGCGGGAAATCTTACGAGCAGTACTTC

j_gene: TRBJ2-1
d_gene: TRBD2
v_gene: TRBV4-1
abundance: -
CDR3aa: CASSPQLAGGYEQFF
CDR3nt: TGCGCCAGCAGCCCGCAACTAGCGGGGGGTTATGAGCAGTTCTTC

j_gene: TRBJ2-3
d_gene: -
v_gene: TRBV19
abundance: once
CDR3aa: CASRAAKGTDTQYF
CDR3nt: TGTGCCAGTAGGGCCGCAAAGGGGACAGATACGCAGTATTTT

j_gene: TRBJ1-4
d_gene: -
v_gene: TRBV23-1
abundance: -
CDR3aa: CASSQKRTEAFTNEKLFF
CDR3nt: TGCGCCAGCAGTCAGAAGAGGACAGAGGCCTTTACTAATGAAAAACTGTTTTTT

j_gene: TRBJ1-5
d_gene: TRBD1
v_gene: TRBV27
abundance: few
CDR3aa: CASSPTGVQPQHF
CDR3nt: TGTGCCAGCAGTCCCACAGGGGTTCAGCCCCAGCATTTT

j_gene: TRBJ2-7
d_gene: -
v_gene: TRBV3-1/TRBV3-2
abundance: -
CDR3aa: CASSHGAGTYEQYF
CDR3nt: TGTGCCAGCAGCCACGGCGCGGGCACCTACGAGCAGTACTTC

j_gene: TRBJ2-2
d_gene: TRBD2
v_gene: TRBV14
abundance: -
CDR3aa: CASSRLAGDPNTGELFF
CDR3nt: TGTGCCAGCAGCCGACTAGCGGGAGACCCGAACACCGGGGAGCTGTTTTTT

j_gene: TRBJ1-3
d_gene: TRBD1
v_gene: TRBV7-2
abundance: few
CDR3aa: CASSPRTGVPGNTIYF
CDR3nt: TGTGCCAGCAGCCCGCGGACAGGCGTCCCTGGAAACACCATATATTTT

j_gene: TRBJ2-3
d_gene: -
v_gene: TRBV11-2
abundance: -
CDR3aa: CASETGWTDTQYF
CDR3nt: TGTGCCAGTGAAACGGGGTGGACAGATACGCAGTATTTT

j_gene: TRBJ2-7
d_gene: TRBD2
v_gene: TRBV10-3
abundance: -
CDR3aa: CAISVSLRTSSYEQYF
CDR3nt: TGTGCCATCAGTGTGTCATTGAGGACTAGCAGCTACGAGCAGTACTTC

j_gene: TRBJ1-5
d_gene: -
v_gene: TRBV28
abundance: -
CDR3aa: CASWAGGRNQPQHF
CDR3nt: TGTGCCAGCTGGGCGGGGGGAAGGAATCAGCCCCAGCATTTT

j_gene: TRBJ1-4
d_gene: -
v_gene: TRBV15
abundance: -
CDR3aa: CATSRGQVANEKLFF
CDR3nt: TGTGCCACCAGCAGAGGCCAGGTGGCTAATGAAAAACTGTTTTTT

j_gene: TRBJ2-2
d_gene: -
v_gene: TRBV19
abundance: -
CDR3aa: CASTRRQATGELFF
CDR3nt: TGTGCCAGTACTCGGAGACAGGCCACCGGGGAGCTGTTTTTT

j_gene: TRBJ2-1
d_gene: -
v_gene: TRBV10-3
abundance: -
CDR3aa: CAISVLLANYNEQFF
CDR3nt: TGTGCCATCAGTGTGCTGCTGGCCAACTACAATGAGCAGTTCTTC

j_gene: TRBJ1-2
d_gene: -
v_gene: TRBV7-2
abundance: -
CDR3aa: CASSSPRATGVYGYTF
CDR3nt: TGTGCCAGCAGCTCCCCCCGTGCGACAGGAGTCTATGGCTACACCTTC

j_gene: TRBJ2-7
d_gene: -
v_gene: TRBV20-1
abundance: -
CDR3aa: CSASVQAGYEQYF
CDR3nt: TGCAGTGCTAGTGTTCAAGCGGGCTACGAGCAGTACTTC